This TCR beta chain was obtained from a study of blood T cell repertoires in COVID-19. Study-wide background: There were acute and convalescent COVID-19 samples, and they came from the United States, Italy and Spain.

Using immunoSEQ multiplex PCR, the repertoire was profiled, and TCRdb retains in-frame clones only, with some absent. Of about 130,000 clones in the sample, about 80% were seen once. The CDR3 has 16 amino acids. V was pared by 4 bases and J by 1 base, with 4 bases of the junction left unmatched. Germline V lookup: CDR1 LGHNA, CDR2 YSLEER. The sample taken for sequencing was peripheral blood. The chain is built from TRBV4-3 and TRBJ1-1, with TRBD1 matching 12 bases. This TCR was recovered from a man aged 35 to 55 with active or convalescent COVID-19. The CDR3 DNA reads TGCGCCAGCAGCCGGGGGACAGGGGGCTCGAACACTGAAGCTTTCTTT. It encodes CASSRGTGGSNTEAFF.